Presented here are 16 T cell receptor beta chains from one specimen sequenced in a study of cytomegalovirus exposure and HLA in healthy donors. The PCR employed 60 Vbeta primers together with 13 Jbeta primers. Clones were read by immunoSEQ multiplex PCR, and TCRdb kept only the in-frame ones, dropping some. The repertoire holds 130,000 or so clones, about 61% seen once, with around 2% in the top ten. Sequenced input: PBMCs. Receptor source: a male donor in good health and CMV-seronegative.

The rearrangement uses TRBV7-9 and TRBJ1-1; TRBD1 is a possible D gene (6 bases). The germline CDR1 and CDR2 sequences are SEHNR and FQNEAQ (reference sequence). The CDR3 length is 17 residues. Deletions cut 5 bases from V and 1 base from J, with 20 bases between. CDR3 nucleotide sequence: TGTGCCAGCAGCACAAGTGTGGCGACAGGATCGAACACTGAAGCTTTCTTT. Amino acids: CASSTSVATGSNTEAFF.

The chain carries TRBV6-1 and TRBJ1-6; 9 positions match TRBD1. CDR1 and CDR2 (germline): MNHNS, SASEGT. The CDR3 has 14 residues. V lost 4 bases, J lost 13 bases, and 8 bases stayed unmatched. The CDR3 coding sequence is TGTGCCAGCAGTGCCCTGGACAGGGGTTGGCCCCTCCACTTT. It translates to CASSALDRGWPLHF.

CDR3 in amino acids: CASSEGRVRETQYF. As DNA, the CDR3 is TGTGCCAGCAGTGAAGGCAGGGTGCGAGAGACCCAGTACTTC. The chain combines TRBV2 with TRBJ2-5, with D possibly being TRBD1 (5 bases). Trimming removed 1 base at V and 4 bases at J, with 10 bases between. Germline lookup yields CDR1 SNHLY and CDR2 FYNNEI. The CDR3 length is 14 residues.

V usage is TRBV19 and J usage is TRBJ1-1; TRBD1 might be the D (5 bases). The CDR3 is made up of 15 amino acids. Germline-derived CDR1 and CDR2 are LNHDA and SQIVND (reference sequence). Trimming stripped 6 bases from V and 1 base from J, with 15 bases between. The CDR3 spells CASREGSRTNTEAFF. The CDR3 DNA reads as TGTGCCAGTAGGGAGGGGAGTCGGACGAACACTGAAGCTTTCTTT.

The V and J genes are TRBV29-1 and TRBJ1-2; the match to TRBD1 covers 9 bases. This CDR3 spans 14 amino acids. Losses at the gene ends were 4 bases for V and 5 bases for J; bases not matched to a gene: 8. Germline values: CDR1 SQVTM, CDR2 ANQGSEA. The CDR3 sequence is CSVVDRGTGYGYTF. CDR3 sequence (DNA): TGCAGCGTTGTCGATCGAGGGACAGGGTATGGCTACACCTTC.

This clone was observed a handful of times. CDR3: CASSLLTSGGREQYF. CDR3 in DNA: TGTGCCAGCAGCTTATTGACTAGCGGGGGTCGGGAGCAGTACTTC. The chain combines TRBV7-9 with TRBJ2-7, with 12 bases fitting TRBD2. The germline V gene encodes CDR1 SEHNR and CDR2 FQNEAQ (reference sequence). V lost 2 bases to trimming and J lost 7 bases; unmatched junction nucleotides: 6. The CDR3 has 15 amino acids.

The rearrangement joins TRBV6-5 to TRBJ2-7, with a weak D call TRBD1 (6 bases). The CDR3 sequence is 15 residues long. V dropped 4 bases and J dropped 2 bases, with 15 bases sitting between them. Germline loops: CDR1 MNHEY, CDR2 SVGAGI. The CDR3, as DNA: TGTGCCAGCAGTTTCCAGACAGGCGTAACCTACGAGCAGTACTTC. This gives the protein CASSFQTGVTYEQYF.

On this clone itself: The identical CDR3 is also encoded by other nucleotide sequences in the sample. The CDR3 coding sequence is TGTGCCAGCTCACTGACTAGCGGGGGAACAGATACGCAGTATTTT. It codes for CASSLTSGGTDTQYF. This rearrangement joins TRBV18 to TRBJ2-3, with 12 bases fitting TRBD2. J gave up 3 bases and V 4 bases, and 2 bases lay outside the gene matches. Germline V gene sequence: CDR1 KGHSH, CDR2 LQKENI. The length of the CDR3 is 15 residues.

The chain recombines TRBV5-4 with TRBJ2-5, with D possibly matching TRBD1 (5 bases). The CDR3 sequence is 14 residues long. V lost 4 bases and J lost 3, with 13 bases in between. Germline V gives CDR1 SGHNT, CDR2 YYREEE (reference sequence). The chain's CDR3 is CASSQTSTEETQYF. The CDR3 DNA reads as TGTGCCAGCAGCCAGACCTCGACAGAAGAGACCCAGTACTTC.

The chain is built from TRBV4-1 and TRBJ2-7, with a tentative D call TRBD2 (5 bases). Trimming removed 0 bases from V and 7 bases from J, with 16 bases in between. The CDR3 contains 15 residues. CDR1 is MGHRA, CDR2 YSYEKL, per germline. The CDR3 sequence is CASSQEVVGMGEQYF. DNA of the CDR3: TGCGCCAGCAGCCAAGAGGTTGTCGGGATGGGGGAGCAGTACTTC.

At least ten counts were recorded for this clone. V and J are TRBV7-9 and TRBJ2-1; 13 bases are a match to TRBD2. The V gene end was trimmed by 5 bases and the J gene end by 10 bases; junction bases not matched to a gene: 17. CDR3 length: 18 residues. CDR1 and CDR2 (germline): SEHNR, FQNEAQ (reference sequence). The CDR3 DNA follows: TGTGCCAGCAGCCTTAGCGGGAAGACTAGCGGGGGGTTTGACGAGCAGTTCTTC. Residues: CASSLSGKTSGGFDEQFF.

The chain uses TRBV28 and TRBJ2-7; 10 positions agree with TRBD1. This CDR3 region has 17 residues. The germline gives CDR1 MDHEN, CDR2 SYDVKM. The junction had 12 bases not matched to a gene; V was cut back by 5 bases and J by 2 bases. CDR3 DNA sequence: TGTGCCAGCAGTAGCCCGAGGACAGGGGGTTTACCCTACGAGCAGTACTTC. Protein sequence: CASSSPRTGGLPYEQYF.

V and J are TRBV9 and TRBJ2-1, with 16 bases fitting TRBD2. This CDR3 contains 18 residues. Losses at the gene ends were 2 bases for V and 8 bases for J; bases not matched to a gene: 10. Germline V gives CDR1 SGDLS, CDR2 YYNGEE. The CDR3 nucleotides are TGTGCCAGCAGCGTCAGTGGGACTAGCGGGGGGGCCATCGATGAGCAGTTCTTC. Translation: CASSVSGTSGGAIDEQFF.

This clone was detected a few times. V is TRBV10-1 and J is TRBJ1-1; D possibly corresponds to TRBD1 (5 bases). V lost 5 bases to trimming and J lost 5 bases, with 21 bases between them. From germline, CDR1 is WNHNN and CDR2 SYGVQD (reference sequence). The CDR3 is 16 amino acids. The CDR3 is CASSPARGFRDTEAFF. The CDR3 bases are TGCGCCAGCAGTCCTGCAAGGGGATTCCGCGATACTGAAGCTTTCTTT.

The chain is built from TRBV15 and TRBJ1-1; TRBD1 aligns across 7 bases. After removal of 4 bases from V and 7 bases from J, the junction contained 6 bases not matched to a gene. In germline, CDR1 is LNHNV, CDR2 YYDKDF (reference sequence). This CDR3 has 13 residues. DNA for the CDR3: TGTGCCACCAGCAAACAGGGGACCTTTGAAGCTTTCTTT. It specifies CATSKQGTFEAFF.

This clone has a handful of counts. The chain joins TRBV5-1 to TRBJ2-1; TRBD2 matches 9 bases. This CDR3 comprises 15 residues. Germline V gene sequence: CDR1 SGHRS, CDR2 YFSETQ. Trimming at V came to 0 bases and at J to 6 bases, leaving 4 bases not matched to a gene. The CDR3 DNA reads TGCGCCAGCAGCTTGGTGGCGGGGGGGGTCAATGAGCAGTTCTTC. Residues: CASSLVAGGVNEQFF.